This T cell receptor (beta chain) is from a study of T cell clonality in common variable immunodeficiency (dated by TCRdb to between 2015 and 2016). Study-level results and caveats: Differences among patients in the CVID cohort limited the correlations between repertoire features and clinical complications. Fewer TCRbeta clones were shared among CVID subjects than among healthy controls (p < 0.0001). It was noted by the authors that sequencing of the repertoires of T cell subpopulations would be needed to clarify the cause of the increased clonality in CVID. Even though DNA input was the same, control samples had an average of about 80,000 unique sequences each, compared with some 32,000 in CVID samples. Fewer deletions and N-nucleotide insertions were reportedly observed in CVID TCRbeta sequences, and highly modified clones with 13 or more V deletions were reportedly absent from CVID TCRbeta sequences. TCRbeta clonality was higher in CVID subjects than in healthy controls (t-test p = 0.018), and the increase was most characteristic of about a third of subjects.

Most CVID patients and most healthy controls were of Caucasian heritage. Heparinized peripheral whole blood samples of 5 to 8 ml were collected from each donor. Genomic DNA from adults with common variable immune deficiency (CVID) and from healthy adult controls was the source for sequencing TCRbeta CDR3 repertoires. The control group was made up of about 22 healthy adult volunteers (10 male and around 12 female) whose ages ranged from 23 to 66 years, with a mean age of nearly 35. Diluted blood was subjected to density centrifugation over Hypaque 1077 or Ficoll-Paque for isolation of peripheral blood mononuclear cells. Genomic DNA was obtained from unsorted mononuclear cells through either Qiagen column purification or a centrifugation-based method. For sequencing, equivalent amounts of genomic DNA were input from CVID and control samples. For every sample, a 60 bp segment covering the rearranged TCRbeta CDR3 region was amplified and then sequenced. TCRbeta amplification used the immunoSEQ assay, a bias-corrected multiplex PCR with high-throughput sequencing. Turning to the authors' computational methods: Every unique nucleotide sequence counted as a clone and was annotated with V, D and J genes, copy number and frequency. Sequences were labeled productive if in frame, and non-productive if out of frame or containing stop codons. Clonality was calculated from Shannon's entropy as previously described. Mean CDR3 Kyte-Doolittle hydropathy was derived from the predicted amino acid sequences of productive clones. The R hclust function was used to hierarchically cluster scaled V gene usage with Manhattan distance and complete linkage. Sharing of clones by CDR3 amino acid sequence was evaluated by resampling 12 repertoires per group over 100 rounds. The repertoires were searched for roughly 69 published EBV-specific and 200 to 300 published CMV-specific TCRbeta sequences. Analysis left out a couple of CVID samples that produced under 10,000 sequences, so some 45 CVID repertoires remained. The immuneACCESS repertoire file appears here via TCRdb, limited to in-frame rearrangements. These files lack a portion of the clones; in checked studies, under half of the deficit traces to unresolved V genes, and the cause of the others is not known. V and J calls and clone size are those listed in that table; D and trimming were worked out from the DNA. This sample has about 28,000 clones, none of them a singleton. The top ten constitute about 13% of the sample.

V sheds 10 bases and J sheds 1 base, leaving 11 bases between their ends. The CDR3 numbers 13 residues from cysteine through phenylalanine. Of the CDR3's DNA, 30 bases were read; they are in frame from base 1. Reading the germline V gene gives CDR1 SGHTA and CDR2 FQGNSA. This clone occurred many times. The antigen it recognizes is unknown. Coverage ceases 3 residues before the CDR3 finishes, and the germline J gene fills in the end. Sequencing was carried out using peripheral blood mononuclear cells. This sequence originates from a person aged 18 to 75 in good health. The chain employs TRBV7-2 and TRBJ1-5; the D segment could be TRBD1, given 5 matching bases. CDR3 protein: CATRGESNQPQHF. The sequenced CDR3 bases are TGTGCCACCAGAGGGGAAAGCAATCAGCCC.